This T cell receptor (beta chain) was found in a study of STAT5B mutations in CD4+ large granular lymphocyte leukemia (dated by TCRdb to the early 2020s). Context from the whole study: Among healthy controls, the CDR3 'QG' motif was associated with a particular HLA allele. Flow cytometry performed on FACSCanto II or FACSVerse showed that the purified fractions had more than 95% purity among lymphocytes. The TCRbeta repertoires of CD4+ T-cell large granular lymphocyte leukemia patients were compared with the TCRbeta repertoires of healthy blood donors.

The immunoSEQ assay at survey resolution was applied to genomic DNA for sequencing of TCRbeta rearrangements. The authors processed their data as follows. In the TCR sequencing data, the smallest productive clonotype frequency that could be detected was 2.59 x 10-5. Only productive TCRbeta rearrangements, meaning sequences that were complete and in-frame, were kept for the analyses. Simpson clonality, calculated in the immunoSEQ Analyzer version 3.0, was used as the measure of sample clonality. Clones were grouped by frequency into very rare, small, medium, large (1-20%) or hyperexpanded (>20%) categories. Generation probabilities were estimated with OLGA 1.2.3, V-gene circos plots were generated with VDJtools, specificities were searched for in VDJdb, and CDR3 motifs were identified with GLIPH. The table comes from immuneACCESS by way of TCRdb, which keeps in-frame sequences with V and J called. Part of the clones is missing from these tables; in studies checked, under half for an unresolved V gene and the rest for unknown reasons. The D gene and trimming were derived from the DNA, and the V and J assignments and clone size from that table. Recorded for this sample are over 20,000 clones; 81% of them occurred a single time. The biggest ten clones account for around 0.33% of the sample.

From the cysteine through the phenylalanine, the CDR3 covers 13 amino acids. Only the CDR3 part of the read is kept: 39 bases, read in frame from the first base. V drops 1 base and J drops 9 bases, leaving 15 bases in between. According to the germline V gene (reference sequence), CDR1 reads GTSNPN and CDR2 reads SVGIG. This clone was recorded only once. Its antigen specificity is not known. Base qualities are not provided; no much larger clone lies one nucleotide away. Buffy coats from roughly 40 blood donors, supplied by the Finnish Red Cross blood service, were used as healthy controls. All TCR-sequenced material derived from peripheral blood: patient blood samples and healthy donor buffy coats. Peripheral blood mononuclear cells were isolated by Ficoll-Hypaque gradient centrifugation. Magnetic purification was used to isolate CD4+ cells from the buffy coats of the healthy controls. Genomic DNA was extracted with the Gentra Puregene Cell and Tissue kit and quantified on a Qubit 2.0 fluorometer.

Paper-wide results and their limitations: Greater clonality appeared to be present in CD4-sorted patient repertoires than in healthy CD4+ repertoires, and the difference was retained after the putative leukemic clones were removed. Data were not HLA-matched; higher clonality in CD4+ versus CD8+ T-LGLL could reflect the relatively small sample size. Enrichment of TRBV06-family usage was observed among the top patient clones (8/27) relative to healthy controls (2/35). Main leukemic clonotypes were private to each patient, although roughly 26% appeared at low frequency in other patients' non-leukemic repertoires.

The source is a human donor in good health. Sample: CD4+ T cells from blood buffy coats. The chain is made from TRBV30 and TRBJ2-5, with the D gene uncertain. The CDR3 region has the sequence CAWSARGSGAQYF. The nucleotide sequence is TGTGCCTGGAGTGCCCGAGGCAGTGGGGCCCAGTACTTC.